What follows describes a single TCR beta chain. The treatment denotes: some 20 received Ad26.COV2.S at low or high dose, single or two shots; about 5 received placebo; per-sample allocation not given. Samples analyzed were those drawn on day 63 after the first vaccine or placebo injection. In Boston, the donor was an adult between 18-55 years of age. An Ad26 vector expressing Wuhan-strain SARS-CoV-2 spike constituted the vaccine. Generated by immunoSEQ multiplex PCR, the TCRdb table keeps only in-frame clones and is missing some. The data hold about 680,000 clones, with around 92% observed a single time. Germline CDR1 SGHTS, CDR2 YDEGEE. The V end was cut by 2 bases, the J end by 6 bases, with 9 bases between. The CDR3 runs to 13 residues. The entry originates in a study of Ad26.COV2.S vaccination and SARS-CoV-2 variants. Background on the study: In the COV1001 trial, the donor was in the Ad26.COV2.S arm. The study gave Ad26.COV2.S intramuscularly, once or twice 56 days apart.

This chain uses TRBV5-8 with TRBJ2-4; maybe TRBD2 (5 bases). Sequences were derived from peripheral blood, sampled in a trial of Ad26.COV2.S vaccine versus placebo. The receptor was isolated from a person aged 18 to 65 who received the Ad26.COV2.S COVID-19 vaccine or a placebo. The CDR3 region has the DNA TGTGCCAGCAGCTTACGACTACCAAACATTCAGTACTTC. Translation gives CASSLRLPNIQYF.